This T cell receptor (beta chain) was profiled in a study of graft-versus-host responses after intestinal transplantation. Overall study: All recipients got anti-thymocyte globulin induction, then tacrolimus and steroids for 2 to 4 years. The study's findings and limits: Early post-transplant declines in HvG were associated with peak levels of circulating GvH clones. The marrow of recipients harbored GvH clones, and ileum or blood showed some of them first.

This clone appeared a few times. Antigen unknown. Only in-frame clones appear in the TCRdb table, and some are missing; sequencing was by immunoSEQ multiplex PCR. Seen here are 40,000 to 55,000 clones, approximately 88% observed once, and the top ten hold around 0.48%. Germline CDR1 LGHNT, CDR2 FRNRAP. The CDR3 is 13 amino acids. Trimming took 0 bases from V and 5 from J, leaving 8 bases between them. The sequence came from a human donor who was the organ donor for an intestinal transplant. The chain employs TRBV12-5 and TRBJ2-7; D may match TRBD1 or TRBD2 (5 bases each). The sample here was unstimulated CD4+ T cells sorted from spleen or lymph node cells, taken before transplant. The CDR3 DNA reads as TGTGCTAGTGGTTTGGTACGGGGACACGAGCAGTACTTC. It yields the protein CASGLVRGHEQYF. Full variable domain (outside the CDR3, taken from reference TRBV12-5 and TRBJ2-7): DARVTQTPRHKVTEMGQEVTMRCQPILGHNTVFWYRQTMMQGLELLAYFRNRAPLDDSGMPKDRFSAEMPDATLATLKIQPSEPRDSAVYFCASGLVRGHEQYFGPGTRLTVT.